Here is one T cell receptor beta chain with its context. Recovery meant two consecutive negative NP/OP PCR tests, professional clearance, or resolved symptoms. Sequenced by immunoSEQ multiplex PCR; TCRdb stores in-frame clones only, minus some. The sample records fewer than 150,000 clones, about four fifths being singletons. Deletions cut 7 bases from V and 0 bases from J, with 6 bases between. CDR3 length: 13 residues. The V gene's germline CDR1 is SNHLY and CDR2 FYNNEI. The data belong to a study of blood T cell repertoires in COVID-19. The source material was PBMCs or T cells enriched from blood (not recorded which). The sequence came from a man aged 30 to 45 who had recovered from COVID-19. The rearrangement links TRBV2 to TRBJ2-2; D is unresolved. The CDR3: CASNRANTGELFF. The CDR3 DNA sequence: TGTGCCAGCAACCGGGCGAACACCGGGGAGCTGTTTTTT.